This T cell receptor (beta chain) was documented in a study of identifying expanded T cells in peripheral blood. Study-level results: About 1.2 clones differed between technical replicates, versus roughly 17 and 20 over time. Clone count variance between roughly 2-week samples rose with total template count.

During the collection period, no donor immune events like infections were recorded. This table comes from immunoSEQ multiplex PCR, and its TCRdb copy is limited to in-frame clones, with some not included. The sample includes approximately 63,000 clones, around 87% of them seen just once. In regard to this clone: Its antigen is unidentified.

With V trimmed by 4 bases and J by 6 bases, 16 bases remained unmatched. CDR1 GTSNPN and CDR2 SVGIG come from the germline V gene (reference sequence). The CDR3 is made up of 16 amino acids. Sequencing input: blood. The source is a person between 18 and 75 years old in good health. This chain connects TRBV30 to TRBJ2-3, with 7 nucleotides matching TRBD2. This CDR3 is CAWTSPRTGAGDTQYF. The DNA of the CDR3 is TGTGCCTGGACCTCCCCCCGAACGGGAGCGGGGGATACGCAGTATTTT.